The present T cell receptor (beta chain) was sequenced within a study of blood T cell repertoires in COVID-19. The wider study: Samples taken during acute and convalescent COVID-19 were collected in the United States, Italy and Spain. PBMCs, B-cell-depleted T cells, or T cells were the source of the cDNA or gDNA that made up the material.

The germline V gene encodes CDR1 SGHTS and CDR2 YDEGEE. This CDR3 has 11 amino acids. V was cut by 5 bases and J by 9 bases, with 12 bases left in between. Under the authors' procedure: From reference gene primer amplification, estimates of nucleated cell counts were derived. Assay used: immunoSEQ multiplex PCR; TCRdb lists only in-frame clones, some missing. The V and J calls and the clone size are those of that table, but D and trimming were determined from the DNA. In the table there are about 110,000 clones, around 83% of which are singletons. Sample: peripheral blood. The J gene is TRBJ2-7, the V gene TRBV5-8; possible D gene TRBD2, 6 bases. The clonotype was recovered from a woman aged 65 to 85 with acute or convalescent COVID-19. CDR3 in amino acids: CASREGPGQYV. The CDR3 coding sequence is TGTGCCAGCAGGGAGGGCCCTGGGCAGTACGTC.